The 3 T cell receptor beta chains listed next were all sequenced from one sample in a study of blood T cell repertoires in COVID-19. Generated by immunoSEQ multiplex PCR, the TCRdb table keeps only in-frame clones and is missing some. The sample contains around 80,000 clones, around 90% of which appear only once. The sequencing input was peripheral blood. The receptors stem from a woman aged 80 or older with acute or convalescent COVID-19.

The CDR3 loop reads CASSLYGTGRNQPQHF. In nucleotides, the CDR3 is TGTGCCAGCAGCTTATATGGGACAGGGAGGAATCAGCCCCAGCATTTT. The chain links TRBV11-2 to TRBJ1-5; 9 bases line up with TRBD1. The CDR3 runs 16 residues. The V segment lost 2 bases and the J segment 4 bases; nucleotides outside the gene matches: 6. Germline V gene data show CDR1 as SGHAT and CDR2 as FQNNGV.

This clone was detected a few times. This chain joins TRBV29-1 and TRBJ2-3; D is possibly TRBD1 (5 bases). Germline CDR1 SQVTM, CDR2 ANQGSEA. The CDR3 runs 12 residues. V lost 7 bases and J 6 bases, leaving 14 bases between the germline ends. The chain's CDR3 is CSASPTADTQYF. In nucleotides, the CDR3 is TGCAGCGCGTCTCCGACAGCGGATACGCAGTATTTT.

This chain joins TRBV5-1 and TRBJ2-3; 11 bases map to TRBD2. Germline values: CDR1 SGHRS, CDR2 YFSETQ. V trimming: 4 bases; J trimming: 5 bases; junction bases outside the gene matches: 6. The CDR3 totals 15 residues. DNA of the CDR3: TGCGCCAGCAGCAGTAGCGGGAGGGAGATAGATACGCAGTATTTT. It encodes CASSSSGREIDTQYF.